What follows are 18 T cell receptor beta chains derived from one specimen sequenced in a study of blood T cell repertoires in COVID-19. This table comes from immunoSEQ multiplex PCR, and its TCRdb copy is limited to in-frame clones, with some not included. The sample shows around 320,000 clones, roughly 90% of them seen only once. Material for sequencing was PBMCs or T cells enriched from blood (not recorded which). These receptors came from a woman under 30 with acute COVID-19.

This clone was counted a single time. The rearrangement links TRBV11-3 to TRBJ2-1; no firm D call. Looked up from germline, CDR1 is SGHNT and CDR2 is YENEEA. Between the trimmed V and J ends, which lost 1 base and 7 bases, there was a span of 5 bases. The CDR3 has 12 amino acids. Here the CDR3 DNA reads TGTGCCAGCAGCTTAGTGAGGAATGAGCAGTTCTTC. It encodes CASSLVRNEQFF.

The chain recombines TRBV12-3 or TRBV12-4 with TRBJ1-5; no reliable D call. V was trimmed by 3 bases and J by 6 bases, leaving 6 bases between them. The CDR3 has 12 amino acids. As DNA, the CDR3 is TGTGCCAGCAGTTTCTCGGGTCAGCCCCAGCATTTT. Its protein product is CASSFSGQPQHF.

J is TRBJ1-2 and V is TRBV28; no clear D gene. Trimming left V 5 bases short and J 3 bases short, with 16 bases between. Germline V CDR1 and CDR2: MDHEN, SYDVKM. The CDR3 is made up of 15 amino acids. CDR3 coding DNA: TGTGCCAGCAGTGATAGAAAACCCTTGGACTATGGCTACACCTTC. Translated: CASSDRKPLDYGYTF.

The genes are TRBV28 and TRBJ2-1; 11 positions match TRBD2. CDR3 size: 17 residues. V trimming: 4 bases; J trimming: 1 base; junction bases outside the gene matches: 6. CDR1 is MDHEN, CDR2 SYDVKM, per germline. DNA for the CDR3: TGTGCCAGCAGTTCCGCTAGCGGGAGGCCATCCTACAATGAGCAGTTCTTC. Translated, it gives CASSSASGRPSYNEQFF.

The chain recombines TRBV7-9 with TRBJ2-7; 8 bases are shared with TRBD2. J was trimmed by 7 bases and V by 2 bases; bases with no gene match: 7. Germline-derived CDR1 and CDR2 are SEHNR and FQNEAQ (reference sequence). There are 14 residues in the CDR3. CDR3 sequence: CASSLSPPGGEQYF. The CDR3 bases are TGTGCCAGCAGCTTAAGTCCTCCGGGAGGGGAGCAGTACTTC.

The CDR3: CASTPEVEASEAFF. The CDR3 DNA reads as TGTGCCAGCACCCCTGAGGTTGAGGCTTCTGAAGCTTTCTTT. The rearrangement joins TRBV3-1 (or the pseudogene TRBV3-2) to TRBJ1-1; no reliable D call. The germline V and J ends were trimmed by 7 bases and 6 bases, with 18 bases remaining between them. The germline gives CDR1 LGHDT, CDR2 YNNKEL (reference sequence). The CDR3 is 14 residues long.

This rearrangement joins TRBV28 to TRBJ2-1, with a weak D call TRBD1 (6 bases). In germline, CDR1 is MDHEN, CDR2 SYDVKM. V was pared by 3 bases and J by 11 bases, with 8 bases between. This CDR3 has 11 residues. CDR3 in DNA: TGTGCCAGCAGTTTTGGGGACAAGCAGTTCTTC. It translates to CASSFGDKQFF.

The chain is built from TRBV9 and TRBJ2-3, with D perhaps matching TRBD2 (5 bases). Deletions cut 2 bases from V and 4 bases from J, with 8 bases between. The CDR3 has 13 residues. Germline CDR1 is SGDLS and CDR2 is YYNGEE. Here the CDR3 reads CASSVGGPDTQYF. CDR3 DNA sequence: TGTGCCAGCAGCGTCGGCGGGCCAGATACGCAGTATTTT.

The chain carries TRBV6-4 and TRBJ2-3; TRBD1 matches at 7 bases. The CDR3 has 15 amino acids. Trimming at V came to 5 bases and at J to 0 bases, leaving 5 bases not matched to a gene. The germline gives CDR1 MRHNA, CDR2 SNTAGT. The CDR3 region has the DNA TGTGCCAGCAGTTACACAGGGGCCAGCACAGATACGCAGTATTTT. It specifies CASSYTGASTDTQYF.

CDR3 residues: CAISDRGGYTF. CDR3 bases: TGTGCCATCAGTGATAGGGGAGGCTACACCTTC. The rearrangement links TRBV10-3 to TRBJ1-2; TRBD1 is a possible D gene (5 bases). V dropped 3 bases and J dropped 8 bases, with 7 bases sitting between them. Germline V lookup: CDR1 ENHRY, CDR2 SYGVKD. CDR3 size: 11 residues.

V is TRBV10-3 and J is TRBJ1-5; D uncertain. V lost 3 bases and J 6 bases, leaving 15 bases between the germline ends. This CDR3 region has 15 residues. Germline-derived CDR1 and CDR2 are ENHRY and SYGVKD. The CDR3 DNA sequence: TGTGCCATCAGTGACGCGAGGGCCCGGGGTCAGCCCCAGCATTTT. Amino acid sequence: CAISDARARGQPQHF.

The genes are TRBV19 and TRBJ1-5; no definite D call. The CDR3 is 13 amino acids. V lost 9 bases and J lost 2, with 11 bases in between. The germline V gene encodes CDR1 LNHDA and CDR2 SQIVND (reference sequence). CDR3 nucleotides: TGTGCCAGCGACACCCTTGGCAATCAGCCCCAGCATTTT. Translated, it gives CASDTLGNQPQHF.

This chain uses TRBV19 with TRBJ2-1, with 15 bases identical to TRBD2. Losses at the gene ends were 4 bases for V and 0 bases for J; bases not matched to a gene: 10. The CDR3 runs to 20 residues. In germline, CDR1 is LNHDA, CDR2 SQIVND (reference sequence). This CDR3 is CASSKRGLAGGPSSYNEQFF. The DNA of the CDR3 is TGTGCCAGTAGTAAGAGGGGACTAGCGGGAGGCCCCAGCTCCTACAATGAGCAGTTCTTC.

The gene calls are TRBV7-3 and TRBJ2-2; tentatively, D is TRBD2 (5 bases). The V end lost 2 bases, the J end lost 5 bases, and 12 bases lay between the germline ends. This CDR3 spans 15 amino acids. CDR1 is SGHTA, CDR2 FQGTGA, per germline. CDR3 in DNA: TGTGCCAGCAGCTTAGAGGGTACAGCAACCGGGGAGCTGTTTTTT. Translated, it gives CASSLEGTATGELFF.

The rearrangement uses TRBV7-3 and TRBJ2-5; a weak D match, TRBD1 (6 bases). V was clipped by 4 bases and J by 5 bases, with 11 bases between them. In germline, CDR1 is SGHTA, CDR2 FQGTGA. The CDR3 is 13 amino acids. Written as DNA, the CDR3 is TGTGCCAGCAGCTCGGACAGTGAGGAGACCCAGTACTTC. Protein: CASSSDSEETQYF.

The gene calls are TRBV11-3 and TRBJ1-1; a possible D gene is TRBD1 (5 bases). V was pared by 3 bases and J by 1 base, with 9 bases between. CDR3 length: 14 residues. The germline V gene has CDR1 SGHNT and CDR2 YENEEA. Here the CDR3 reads CASSLEGTNTEAFF. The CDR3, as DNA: TGTGCCAGCAGCTTGGAGGGGACGAACACTGAAGCTTTCTTT.

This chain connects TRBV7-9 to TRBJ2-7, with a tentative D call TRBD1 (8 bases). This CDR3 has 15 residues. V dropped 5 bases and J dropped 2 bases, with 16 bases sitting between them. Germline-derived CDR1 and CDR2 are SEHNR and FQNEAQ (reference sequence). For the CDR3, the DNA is TGTGCCAGCAGCGGGAGGGACAGGCCGACCTACGAGCAGTACTTC. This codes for CASSGRDRPTYEQYF.

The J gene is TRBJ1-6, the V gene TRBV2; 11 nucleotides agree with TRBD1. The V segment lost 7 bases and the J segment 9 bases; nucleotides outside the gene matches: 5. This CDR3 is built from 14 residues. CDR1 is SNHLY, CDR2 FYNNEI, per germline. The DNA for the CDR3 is TGTGCCAGCAACGGACAGGGGGCGCCTTCACCCCTCCACTTT. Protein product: CASNGQGAPSPLHF.